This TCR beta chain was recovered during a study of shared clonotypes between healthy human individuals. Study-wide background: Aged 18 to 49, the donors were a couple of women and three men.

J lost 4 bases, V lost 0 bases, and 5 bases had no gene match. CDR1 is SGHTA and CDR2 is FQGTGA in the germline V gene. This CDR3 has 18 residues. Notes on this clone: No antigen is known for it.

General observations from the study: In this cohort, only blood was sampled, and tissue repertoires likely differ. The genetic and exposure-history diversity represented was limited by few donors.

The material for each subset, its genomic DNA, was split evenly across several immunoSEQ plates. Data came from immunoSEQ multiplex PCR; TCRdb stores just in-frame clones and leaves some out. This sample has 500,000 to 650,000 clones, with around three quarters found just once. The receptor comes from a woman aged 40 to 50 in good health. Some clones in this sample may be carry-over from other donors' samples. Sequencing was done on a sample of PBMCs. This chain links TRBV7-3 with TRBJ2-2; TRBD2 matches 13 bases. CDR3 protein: CASSLTLRLAGGTGELFF. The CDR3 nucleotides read TGTGCCAGCAGCTTAACCCTCCGACTAGCGGGAGGCACCGGGGAGCTGTTTTTT. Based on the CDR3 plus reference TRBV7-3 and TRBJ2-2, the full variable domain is GAGVSQTPSNKVTEKGKYVELRCDPISGHTALYWYRQSLGQGPEFLIYFQGTGAADDSGLPNDRFFAVRPEGSVSTLKIQRTERGDSAVYLCASSLTLRLAGGTGELFFGEGSRLTVL.